This T cell receptor beta chain is from a study of cytotoxic CD8 clonotypes in ibrutinib-treated CLL. Method: immunoSEQ multiplex PCR; TCRdb's copy keeps in-frame clones and lacks some. The sample shows around 250,000 clones, 70% of them seen only once. The material sequenced was PBMCs, taken after 24 months of ibrutinib treatment. This receptor was obtained from a human donor with chronic lymphocytic leukemia.

CDR3 nucleotides: TGTGCCAGCTCACCCCGGTACCTCACAGATACGCAGTATTTT. It translates to CASSPRYLTDTQYF. The genes are TRBV18 and TRBJ2-3; D is uncertain. Germline V gene data show CDR1 as KGHSH and CDR2 as LQKENI. The V gene lost 3 bases and the J gene lost 2 bases, with 9 bases spanning the gap. The CDR3 covers 14 residues.